The present entry profiles one T cell receptor (beta chain) with its context. V was clipped by 5 bases and J by 7 bases; unmatched bases: 11. CDR3 size: 16 residues. Germline CDR1 SEHNR, CDR2 FQNEAQ (reference sequence). In the original workflow: The authors estimated nucleated cell counts from reference gene primer amplification. The protocol was immunoSEQ multiplex PCR, while the TCRdb copy is restricted to in-frame clones and leaves out a portion. From that table come the V and J calls and clone size; the DNA was used to work out D and trimming. The sample holds about 90,000 clones, 75% to 90% seen once. This sample is part of a study of blood T cell repertoires in COVID-19. In the study overall: Sites in the United States, Italy and Spain provided acute and convalescent COVID-19 samples. T cells, B-cell-depleted T cells, or PBMCs provided the cDNA or gDNA that served as material.

The sample taken for sequencing was peripheral blood. The source of this sequence is an older man with active or convalescent COVID-19. The chain combines TRBV7-9 with TRBJ1-2, with 12 bases identical to TRBD1. CDR3 region: CASSAAPGQGALGYTF. CDR3 in DNA: TGTGCCAGCAGCGCCGCGCCGGGACAGGGGGCGCTTGGCTACACCTTC.